The source of this T cell receptor (beta chain) is a study of T cells in Graves' hyperthyroidism and ophthalmopathy. Study-wide points: Appearing also in blood were most of the thyroid clonotypes expanded above 0.001.

This clonotype turned up a few times. The antigen is undetermined. CDR1 and CDR2 (germline): LGHNA, YNFKEQ. J lost 0 bases, V lost 1 base, and 14 bases had no gene match. The CDR3 runs 20 residues. RNA transcripts gave rise to amplified TCR beta CDR3 regions. When the TCR CDR3 underwent first-round RT-PCR, the HTBI primer set was used. One entry per CDR3 protein, called by TCRdb with MiXCR from the multiplex PCR reads. The sample consists of about 560,000 distinct CDR3 sequences, around 16% of them appearing once. Newly diagnosed patients aged 18 to 65 had hyperthyroidism of under 2 months' duration. Patients with uncontrolled infections, other autoimmune diseases, pregnancy or lactation were excluded.

This rearrangement joins TRBV4-2 to TRBJ2-3; 9 nucleotides align to TRBD1. Material: blood. The origin of this receptor is a woman in her 30s with Graves' hyperthyroidism. CDR3 region: CASSQVTGGLRDVSTDTQYF. The DNA of the CDR3 is TGTGCCAGCAGCCAAGTAACAGGGGGCTTGCGGGATGTAAGCACAGATACGCAGTATTTT.